Each of the 28 T cell receptor beta chains below was sequenced from the same sample in a study of cytomegalovirus exposure and HLA in healthy donors. 60 Vbeta and 13 Jbeta primers were used in PCR. Produced via immunoSEQ multiplex PCR; TCRdb's table is partial and in-frame only. The top ten clones hold 6.5% to 8% of a sample with 73,000 or so clones, more than 80% of them seen once. The sequencing sample was made of PBMCs. The source is a human donor in good health.

This rearrangement joins TRBV19 to TRBJ1-6, with TRBD1 matching over 7 bases. CDR1 and CDR2 (germline): LNHDA, SQIVND (reference sequence). The V and J ends lost 5 bases and 9 bases, in that order; junction bases with no gene match: 4. The CDR3 runs 13 residues. The CDR3 sequence is CASSQGEISPLHF. CDR3 DNA: TGTGCCAGTAGTCAGGGGGAGATTTCACCCCTCCACTTT. Complete variable domain (other parts from reference TRBV19 and TRBJ1-6): DGGITQSPKYLFRKEGQNVTLSCEQNLNHDAMYWYRQDPGQGLRLIYYSQIVNDFQKGDIAEGYSVSREKKESFPLTVTSAQKNPTAFYLCASSQGEISPLHFGNGTRLTVT.

The CDR3 region is CASSLRERGGYTF. CDR3 DNA sequence: TGTGCCAGCAGCTTACGGGAGAGAGGCGGCTACACCTTC. The V gene is TRBV11-2, the J gene TRBJ1-2; no clear D. V lost 2 bases, J lost 8 bases, and 12 bases lay in between. The CDR3 has 13 amino acids. Germline CDR1 and CDR2: SGHAT and FQNNGV. Variable domain in full (rest from reference TRBV11-2 and TRBJ1-2): EAGVAQSPRYKIIEKRQSVAFWCNPISGHATLYWYQQILGQGPKLLIQFQNNGVVDDSQLPKDRFSAERLKGVDSTLKIQPAKLEDSAVYLCASSLRERGGYTFGSGTRLTVV.

The gene calls are TRBV4-3 and TRBJ2-7; tentatively, D is TRBD1 (6 bases). V dropped 1 base and J dropped 3 bases, with 13 bases sitting between them. In germline, CDR1 is LGHNA, CDR2 YSLEER. The CDR3 contains 15 residues. The CDR3: CASSQVWGQYYEQYF. DNA for the CDR3: TGCGCCAGCAGCCAAGTCTGGGGGCAGTACTACGAGCAGTACTTC.

V gene TRBV18 combines with J gene TRBJ2-3; 7 bases match TRBD2. CDR1 is KGHSH and CDR2 is LQKENI in the germline V gene. The CDR3 spans 15 residues. The V segment lost 1 base and the J segment 6 bases; nucleotides outside the gene matches: 7. The CDR3 here is CASSPLGGEMDTQYF. The CDR3 nucleotides are TGTGCCAGCTCACCACTGGGGGGGGAGATGGATACGCAGTATTTT.

The chain is built from TRBV7-3 and TRBJ1-1; maybe TRBD1 (5 bases). Trimming took off 5 bases at V and 12 bases at J, with 22 bases between the two ends. CDR1 is SGHTA and CDR2 is FQGTGA in the germline V gene. The CDR3 runs 14 residues. CDR3: CASSTSPGLGGTFF. The CDR3 bases are TGTGCCAGCAGCACCTCTCCAGGGCTCGGGGGGACTTTCTTT.

This chain uses TRBV19 with TRBJ2-1, with 10 bases fitting TRBD2. CDR3 size: 15 residues. Germline V gene lookup returns CDR1 LNHDA and CDR2 SQIVND (reference sequence). V shed 6 bases, J shed 3 bases, and the junction held 5 bases outside the gene matches. CDR3 sequence reads: CASSSTSGRYNEQFF. The CDR3 coding sequence is TGTGCCAGTAGCTCGACTAGCGGGCGCTACAATGAGCAGTTCTTC.

The V gene is TRBV29-1, the J gene TRBJ1-1, with D uncertain. Trimming cost V 4 bases and J 0 bases, with 9 bases left between them. The CDR3 loop spans 13 amino acids. The germline CDR1 and CDR2 sequences are SQVTM and ANQGSEA. CDR3 sequence: CSVGDNLNTEAFF. The CDR3 DNA follows: TGCAGCGTTGGCGACAATTTGAACACTGAAGCTTTCTTT.

The genes are TRBV19 and TRBJ1-6, with 7 bases aligning to TRBD1. Germline CDR1 is LNHDA and CDR2 is SQIVND (reference sequence). V lost 7 bases, J lost 5 bases, and 8 bases stayed unmatched. CDR3 length: 15 amino acids. The CDR3 here is CASNTQGLDNSPLHF. The CDR3 bases are TGTGCCAGTAATACACAGGGGCTGGATAATTCACCCCTCCACTTT. The entire variable domain, with the rest obtained from reference TRBV19 and TRBJ1-6, is as follows: DGGITQSPKYLFRKEGQNVTLSCEQNLNHDAMYWYRQDPGQGLRLIYYSQIVNDFQKGDIAEGYSVSREKKESFPLTVTSAQKNPTAFYLCASNTQGLDNSPLHFGNGTRLTVT.

The rearrangement links TRBV7-2 to TRBJ2-7; D call uncertain. The V gene lost 0 bases and the J gene lost 4 bases, with 4 bases spanning the gap. Germline CDR1 and CDR2: SGHTA and FQGNSA. The CDR3 is made up of 12 amino acids. In DNA, the CDR3 is TGTGCCAGCAGCTTAGCTCGGTACGAGCAGTACTTC. It codes for CASSLARYEQYF.

This sequence joins TRBV18 and TRBJ2-5, with 13 bases lining up with TRBD2. Per the germline V gene, CDR1 is KGHSH and CDR2 is LQKENI. This CDR3 region has 17 residues. The V and J ends lost 1 base and 5 bases, in that order; junction bases with no gene match: 7. The CDR3 sequence: CASSPLGLAGISETQYF. CDR3 coding DNA: TGTGCCAGCTCACCACTGGGACTAGCGGGGATTTCTGAGACCCAGTACTTC.

This clone was picked up one time. The chain employs TRBV19 and TRBJ2-7; 8 bases map to TRBD1. The V segment lost 1 base and the J segment 2 bases; nucleotides outside the gene matches: 7. The CDR3 totals 16 residues. Per germline, CDR1 LNHDA and CDR2 SQIVND (reference sequence). The CDR3 sequence: CASSIGGQGRAYEQYF. The CDR3 nucleotides read TGTGCCAGTAGTATAGGAGGACAGGGCAGGGCCTACGAGCAGTACTTC.

V usage is TRBV19 and J usage is TRBJ2-4, with 7 nucleotides matching TRBD2. The CDR3 covers 18 residues. Germline CDR1 LNHDA, CDR2 SQIVND (reference sequence). Losses at the gene ends were 5 bases for V and 0 bases for J; bases not matched to a gene: 13. CDR3 nucleotide sequence: TGTGCCAGTAGTGGACGACTAGCTGGGATTTTAGCCAAAAACATTCAGTACTTC. Translation: CASSGRLAGILAKNIQYF.

The V gene is TRBV27, the J gene TRBJ2-1, with 9 positions matching TRBD2. The CDR3 spans 14 residues. V was pared by 7 bases and J by 5 bases, with 6 bases of the junction left unmatched. The germline gives CDR1 MNHEY, CDR2 SMNVEV (reference sequence). The CDR3: CASKYAGGHNEQFF. CDR3 coding DNA: TGTGCCAGCAAGTACGCGGGGGGGCACAATGAGCAGTTCTTC.

The V gene is TRBV9, the J gene TRBJ1-2, with 8 bases identical to TRBD1. The CDR3 consists of 14 residues. The ends lost 4 bases at V and 4 bases at J; junction bases unmatched: 6. CDR1 and CDR2 from the germline V gene are SGDLS and YYNGEE. This CDR3 is CASSHPGGSYGYTF. The DNA for the CDR3 is TGTGCCAGCAGCCACCCAGGGGGCAGCTATGGCTACACCTTC.

The V gene is TRBV11-2, the J gene TRBJ2-6; D is uncertain. CDR3 length: 13 residues. Trimming removed 3 bases at V and 4 bases at J, with 4 bases between. Germline CDR1 SGHAT, CDR2 FQNNGV. Written as DNA, the CDR3 is TGTGCCAGCAGCTTGCGAGGGGCCAACGTCCTGACTTTC. Amino acids: CASSLRGANVLTF.

J is TRBJ2-3 and V is TRBV5-1; weak D call: TRBD1 (6 bases). The CDR3 loop spans 20 amino acids. Germline values: CDR1 SGHRS, CDR2 YFSETQ. With 0 bases removed from V and 3 bases from J, the gap between germline ends came to 26 bases. This chain's CDR3 is CASSLAIQVGGGPITDTQYF. Here the CDR3 DNA reads TGCGCCAGCAGCTTGGCTATCCAAGTGGGTGGGGGCCCGATTACAGATACGCAGTATTTT.

V gene TRBV6-5 combines with J gene TRBJ2-7; maybe TRBD2 (7 bases). This CDR3 has 13 amino acids. V gave up 6 bases and J gave up 7 bases, with 16 bases separating them. The V gene's germline CDR1 is MNHEY and CDR2 SVGAGI. The CDR3 sequence: CASRTQQGGEQYF. The CDR3 DNA is TGTGCCAGCAGAACCCAACAGGGAGGGGAGCAGTACTTC.

The chain joins TRBV6-5 to TRBJ2-3, with 11 positions matching TRBD2. V lost 6 bases to trimming and J lost 8 bases; unmatched junction nucleotides: 7. The CDR3 covers 14 residues. Germline V gene lookup returns CDR1 MNHEY and CDR2 SVGAGI. CDR3 coding DNA: TGTGCCAGCAGCAGTAGCGGGGGGGTTGGTACGCAGTATTTT. This gives the protein CASSSSGGVGTQYF.

J is TRBJ1-1 and V is TRBV29-1; tentatively, D is TRBD1 (5 bases). Germline loops: CDR1 SQVTM, CDR2 ANQGSEA. The CDR3 consists of 13 residues. Trimming cost V 8 bases and J 9 bases, with 22 bases left between them. CDR3 amino acids: CSSSGGLAEKAFF. CDR3 sequence (DNA): TGCAGCTCGAGCGGGGGATTAGCTGAGAAAGCTTTCTTT.

This sequence joins TRBV7-9 and TRBJ2-7; tentative D call: TRBD1 (5 bases). The CDR3 spans 16 residues. V shed 1 base and J shed 3 bases, with 16 bases lying between them. Germline CDR1 SEHNR, CDR2 FQNEAQ (reference sequence). The CDR3 nucleotides are TGTGCCAGCAGCTTAGTTTTGGGGCCCGAGAGCTACGAGCAGTACTTC. Translating it yields CASSLVLGPESYEQYF. Looking up the rest from reference TRBV7-9 and TRBJ2-7 gives the full variable domain: DTGVSQNPRHKITKRGQNVTFRCDPISEHNRLYWYRQTLGQGPEFLTYFQNEAQLEKSRLLSDRFSAERPKGSFSTLEIQRTEQGDSAMYLCASSLVLGPESYEQYFGPGTRLTVT.

The rearrangement joins TRBV18 to TRBJ1-1; no clear D. The CDR3 is made up of 15 amino acids. CDR1 KGHSH and CDR2 LQKENI come from the germline V gene. Trimming shortened V by 3 bases and J by 0 bases, and 11 bases separated the two germline ends. This chain's CDR3 is CASSPTAGLNTEAFF. In DNA form, the CDR3 reads TGTGCCAGCTCACCCACGGCGGGATTGAACACTGAAGCTTTCTTT. Supplemented by reference TRBV18 and TRBJ1-1, the full variable domain reads NAGVMQNPRHLVRRRGQEARLRCSPMKGHSHVYWYRQLPEEGLKFMVYLQKENIIDESGMPKERFSAEFPKEGPSILRIQQVVRGDSAAYFCASSPTAGLNTEAFFGQGTRLTVV.

The rearrangement links TRBV5-4 to TRBJ1-2; 8 nucleotides match TRBD1. Germline V gene lookup returns CDR1 SGHNT and CDR2 YYREEE (reference sequence). CDR3 length: 15 amino acids. Germline trimming cut 4 bases from V and 2 bases from J; bases unmatched to any gene: 7. CDR3 in amino acids: CASSPGGSENYGYTF. Written as DNA, the CDR3 is TGTGCCAGCAGCCCAGGGGGCAGTGAAAACTATGGCTACACCTTC.

The chain has TRBV5-6 and TRBJ2-7; no reliable D call. CDR1 SGHDT and CDR2 YYEEEE come from the germline V gene. The CDR3 sequence is 11 residues long. V was shortened by 3 bases and J by 7 bases, with 8 bases between the two germline ends. This chain's CDR3 is CASSSLVEQYF. CDR3 DNA sequence: TGTGCCAGCAGCTCCCTAGTAGAGCAGTACTTC.

The rearrangement uses TRBV30 and TRBJ2-1; 8 bases map to TRBD2. The CDR3 covers 13 residues. J lost 9 bases, V lost 3 bases, and 7 bases had no gene match. The germline gives CDR1 GTSNPN, CDR2 SVGIG (reference sequence). CDR3 sequence (DNA): TGTGCCTGGAGAGCGGGACTAGGGGGTGAGCAGTTCTTC. It encodes CAWRAGLGGEQFF.

V and J are TRBV19 and TRBJ2-1; D call uncertain. Germline values: CDR1 LNHDA, CDR2 SQIVND (reference sequence). The CDR3 loop spans 13 amino acids. The germline V and J ends were trimmed by 5 bases and 6 bases, with 11 bases remaining between them. The CDR3 DNA is TGTGCCAGTAGTGTCTCAATGAGCAATGAGCAGTTCTTC. Residues: CASSVSMSNEQFF.

The genes are TRBV4-1 and TRBJ1-4, with 8 bases matching TRBD1. CDR1 is MGHRA and CDR2 is YSYEKL in the germline V gene. The CDR3 runs to 14 residues. Trimming at V came to 1 base and at J to 10 bases, leaving 5 bases not matched to a gene. The CDR3: CASSQAGGLVKLFF. The CDR3 region has the DNA TGCGCCAGCAGCCAAGCAGGGGGCTTGGTAAAACTGTTTTTT.

The CDR3 sequence: CASSAAWNTEAFF. DNA of the CDR3: TGTGCCAGCAGTGCGGCGTGGAACACTGAAGCTTTCTTT. V is TRBV28 and J is TRBJ1-1; D gene ambiguous. Germline CDR1 reads MDHEN; CDR2 reads SYDVKM. The ends were cut back, 5 bases at V and 1 base at J, with 8 bases in the middle. CDR3 length equals 13 residues.

This sequence joins TRBV18 and TRBJ1-5; D is undetermined. The length of the CDR3 is 15 residues. The germline V and J ends were trimmed by 2 bases and 2 bases, with 10 bases remaining between them. Germline values: CDR1 KGHSH, CDR2 LQKENI. Here the CDR3 DNA reads TGTGCCAGCTCACCAATTCGGGAGCGCAATCAGCCCCAGCATTTT. It translates to CASSPIRERNQPQHF.